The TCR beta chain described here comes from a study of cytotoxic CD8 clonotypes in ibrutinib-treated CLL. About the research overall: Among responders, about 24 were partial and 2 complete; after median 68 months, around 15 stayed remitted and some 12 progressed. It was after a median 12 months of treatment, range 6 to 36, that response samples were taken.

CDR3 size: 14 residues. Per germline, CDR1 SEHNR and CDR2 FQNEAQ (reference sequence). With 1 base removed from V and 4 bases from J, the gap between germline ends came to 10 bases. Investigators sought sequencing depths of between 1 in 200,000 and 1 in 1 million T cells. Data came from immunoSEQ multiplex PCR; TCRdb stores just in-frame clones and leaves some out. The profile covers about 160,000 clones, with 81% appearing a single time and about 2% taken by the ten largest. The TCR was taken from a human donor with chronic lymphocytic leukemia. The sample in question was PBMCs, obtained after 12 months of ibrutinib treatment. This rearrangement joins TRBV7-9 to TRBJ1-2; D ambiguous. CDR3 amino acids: CASSLEGVSYGYTF. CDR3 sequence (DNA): TGTGCCAGCAGCTTAGAAGGAGTCAGCTATGGCTACACCTTC.